A single sample is the source of the 21 T cell receptor beta chains below, sequenced in a study of blood T cell repertoires in COVID-19. The protocol was immunoSEQ multiplex PCR, while the TCRdb copy is restricted to in-frame clones and leaves out a portion. The table lists some 120,000 clones, roughly 88% of them singletons. Sequencing input: peripheral blood. The source is a woman aged 80 or over with acute or convalescent COVID-19.

The V call is TRBV25-1, the J call TRBJ1-1, with D possibly being TRBD1 (5 bases). This CDR3 region has 13 residues. Deletions cut 8 bases from V and 5 bases from J, with 15 bases between. From germline, CDR1 is MGHDK and CDR2 SYGVNS. The CDR3 sequence: CASGAGGTTEAFF. The CDR3 coding sequence is TGTGCCAGCGGAGCCGGGGGGACGACTGAAGCTTTCTTT.

The chain employs TRBV20-1 and TRBJ1-6; TRBD1 is a possible D gene (6 bases). The V gene lost 6 bases and the J gene lost 8 bases, with 14 bases spanning the gap. This CDR3 region has 13 residues. CDR1 and CDR2 (germline): DFQATT, SNEGSKA (reference sequence). For the CDR3, the DNA is TGCAGTGCCAGTGGGACAAACGATTCACCCCTCCACTTT. This gives the protein CSASGTNDSPLHF.

The chain carries TRBV4-3 and TRBJ2-3, with 9 bases identical to TRBD2. With V trimmed by 0 bases and J by 6 bases, 13 bases remained unmatched. The length of the CDR3 is 18 residues. The V gene's germline CDR1 is LGHNA and CDR2 YSLEER. CDR3 loop: CASSQERWASGARDTQYF. The CDR3 region has the DNA TGCGCCAGCAGCCAAGAGAGGTGGGCTAGCGGGGCTCGGGATACGCAGTATTTT.

This chain joins TRBV4-2 and TRBJ2-2, with 8 bases lining up with TRBD1. Unmatched junction bases numbered 0, after V lost 3 bases and J lost 6 bases. In germline, CDR1 is LGHNA, CDR2 YNFKEQ. This CDR3 has 13 amino acids. CDR3 in amino acids: CASSQDRAGELFF. CDR3 DNA sequence: TGTGCCAGCAGCCAGGACAGGGCCGGGGAGCTGTTTTTT.

This chain uses TRBV28 with TRBJ1-5; 8 nucleotides line up with TRBD1. The junction had 11 bases not matched to a gene; V was cut back by 3 bases and J by 4 bases. Germline CDR1 MDHEN, CDR2 SYDVKM. The CDR3 consists of 17 residues. The CDR3 sequence: CASSFPGGGVRNQPQHF. CDR3 nucleotide sequence: TGTGCCAGCAGTTTTCCAGGGGGCGGGGTTCGTAATCAGCCCCAGCATTTT.

V gene TRBV5-1 combines with J gene TRBJ2-1; 10 bases agree with TRBD2. The germline CDR1 and CDR2 sequences are SGHRS and YFSETQ. V shed 4 bases, J shed 1 base, and the junction held 5 bases outside the gene matches. CDR3 length equals 16 residues. DNA for the CDR3: TGCGCCAGCAGCGTTAGCGGGGGGCAATCCTACAATGAGCAGTTCTTC. It is translated as CASSVSGGQSYNEQFF.

The V call is TRBV13, the J call TRBJ2-7; D is perhaps TRBD1 (6 bases). The CDR3 extends over 13 amino acids. V lost 4 bases to trimming and J lost 2 bases, with 9 bases between them. Germline values: CDR1 PRHDT, CDR2 FYEKMQ (reference sequence). CDR3 sequence reads: CASSSTGTYEQYF. As DNA, the CDR3 is TGTGCCAGCAGCTCTACAGGGACCTACGAGCAGTACTTC.

The chain links TRBV23-1 to TRBJ1-1, with 9 bases fitting TRBD1. TRBV23-1 is identified as an open reading frame with a role that is uncertain. Trimming cost V 4 bases and J 5 bases; bases outside gene matches: 8. This CDR3 comprises 15 residues. The CDR3 nucleotides read TGCGCCAGCAGTCCAAGGGACAGGGAGGGGACTGAAGCTTTCTTT. Amino acids: CASSPRDREGTEAFF.

This clone has just a few counts. The rearrangement joins TRBV5-8 to TRBJ1-6; D gene uncertain. Germline V gene sequence: CDR1 SGHTS, CDR2 YDEGEE. V gave up 0 bases and J gave up 4 bases, with 5 bases separating them. The CDR3 is 14 amino acids. The CDR3 nucleotides read TGTGCCAGCAGCTTGGGGCAGTATAATTCACCCCTCCACTTT. This encodes CASSLGQYNSPLHF.

The gene calls are TRBV7-2 and TRBJ2-5; 10 bases match TRBD2. CDR1 is SGHTA and CDR2 is FQGNSA in the germline V gene. This CDR3 has 14 amino acids. V lost 3 bases and J lost 4; bases outside the gene matches: 2. CDR3 nucleotide sequence: TGTGCCAGCAGCTTTAGCGGGGGGTCAGAGACCCAGTACTTC. Translating gives CASSFSGGSETQYF.

This clone was counted once. The gene calls are TRBV24-1 and TRBJ2-1, with a weak D call TRBD1 (6 bases). The V and J ends lost 1 base and 6 bases respectively, with 12 bases between them. The CDR3 runs 15 residues. Per the germline V gene, CDR1 is KGHDR and CDR2 is SFDVKD. In DNA, the CDR3 is TGTGCCACCAGTGATTTAGGGGACATTCGCAATGAGCAGTTCTTC. It specifies CATSDLGDIRNEQFF.

The chain joins TRBV3-1 (or the pseudogene TRBV3-2) to TRBJ1-4; tentatively, D is TRBD1 (6 bases). The germline V gene encodes CDR1 LGHDT and CDR2 YNNKEL (reference sequence). This CDR3 is built from 13 residues. Trimming removed 8 bases from V and 3 bases from J, with 10 bases in between. The CDR3 spells CASGGRANEKLFF. Here the CDR3 DNA reads TGTGCCAGCGGGGGCAGAGCTAATGAAAAACTGTTTTTT.

The chain couples TRBV7-9 to TRBJ1-5; D is unresolved. Trimming stripped 5 bases from V and 13 bases from J, with 18 bases between. The CDR3 is 13 residues long. Looked up from germline, CDR1 is SEHNR and CDR2 is FQNEAQ (reference sequence). DNA for the CDR3: TGTGCCAGCAGCATTAACGCGGCGACGCCGCAGCATTTT. The encoded protein is CASSINAATPQHF.

The V gene is TRBV4-1, the J gene TRBJ2-1; 9 bases are a match to TRBD2. The germline V gene encodes CDR1 MGHRA and CDR2 YSYEKL. The CDR3 length is 16 residues. V shed 0 bases, J shed 6 bases, and the junction held 6 bases outside the gene matches. The CDR3 bases are TGCGCCAGCAGCCAAGATAACGCGGGGGGGCTCAATGAGCAGTTCTTC. Translation gives CASSQDNAGGLNEQFF.

The chain uses TRBV7-9 and TRBJ1-2; TRBD1 matches 7 bases. The J segment lost 3 bases and the V segment lost 7 bases, leaving 5 bases of the junction unmatched. The CDR3 loop spans 13 amino acids. The germline gives CDR1 SEHNR, CDR2 FQNEAQ (reference sequence). CDR3 in amino acids: CASKRGQYYGYTF. The CDR3 DNA is TGTGCCAGCAAGAGGGGGCAGTACTATGGCTACACCTTC.

V and J are TRBV2 and TRBJ1-2; D gene uncertain. The CDR3 runs to 12 residues. Germline V gives CDR1 SNHLY, CDR2 FYNNEI. V shed 2 bases and J shed 7 bases, with 8 bases lying between them. CDR3 in amino acids: CASSESGFGYTF. DNA of the CDR3: TGTGCCAGCAGTGAAAGCGGGTTTGGCTACACCTTC. The entire variable domain, with the rest obtained from reference TRBV2 and TRBJ1-2, is as follows: EPEVTQTPSHQVTQMGQEVILRCVPISNHLYFYWYRQILGQKVEFLVSFYNNEISEKSEIFDDQFSVERPDGSNFTLKIRSTKLEDSAMYFCASSESGFGYTFGSGTRLTVV.

The chain combines TRBV19 with TRBJ2-2; tentative D call: TRBD2 (6 bases). Trimming left V 6 bases short and J 4 bases short, with 12 bases between. Germline assignment: CDR1 LNHDA and CDR2 SQIVND (reference sequence). The CDR3 runs 14 residues. CDR3 sequence (DNA): TGTGCCAGTAGGAAGCTAGCGAGCACCGGGGAGCTGTTTTTT. Its protein product is CASRKLASTGELFF.

The J gene is TRBJ2-3, the V gene TRBV5-1; weak D call: TRBD2 (6 bases). CDR1 is SGHRS and CDR2 is YFSETQ in the germline V gene. V lost 2 bases and J 1 base, leaving 8 bases between the germline ends. The CDR3 is made up of 14 amino acids. The CDR3 region is CASSFAGRTDTQYF. The CDR3 DNA reads TGCGCCAGCAGCTTTGCGGGGCGCACAGATACGCAGTATTTT.

This clone was counted only a few times. The chain joins TRBV11-1 to TRBJ2-7; a possible D gene is TRBD1 (6 bases). The CDR3 has 14 residues. V shed 1 base and J shed 5 bases, with 12 bases lying between them. CDR1 SGHAT and CDR2 FQDESV come from the germline V gene (reference sequence). CDR3 amino acids: CASSLDRVGNEQYF. As DNA, the CDR3 is TGTGCCAGCAGCTTAGACAGGGTTGGAAACGAGCAGTACTTC.

This clone was detected a few times. The chain joins TRBV2 to TRBJ2-1, with 10 nucleotides matching TRBD2. The CDR3 sequence is 13 residues long. Germline CDR1 reads SNHLY; CDR2 reads FYNNEI. V dropped 7 bases and J dropped 7; count of bases not matched to a gene: 4. CDR3 amino acids: CASNLAGVNEQFF. The CDR3 DNA reads TGTGCCAGCAACCTAGCGGGAGTGAATGAGCAGTTCTTC.

The chain combines TRBV27 with TRBJ1-5; 9 bases map to TRBD1. Germline CDR1 reads MNHEY; CDR2 reads SMNVEV (reference sequence). J gave up 2 bases and V 6 bases, and 5 bases lay outside the gene matches. CDR3 length: 15 residues. The CDR3 DNA is TGTGCCAGCAGCTCGGGACAGGGACGCAATCAGCCCCAGCATTTT. Residues: CASSSGQGRNQPQHF.